This TCR beta chain was captured by sequencing in a study of CD4 T cells in relation to SARS-CoV-2 and coronaviruses. The V and J ends lost 3 bases and 4 bases respectively, with 8 bases between them. The CDR3 is made up of 13 amino acids. CDR1 is LNHDA, CDR2 SQIVND, per germline (reference sequence). Before the COVID-19 pandemic, during about 2011-2019, CD4+ T cells were taken from unexposed donors. The cells were cultured for 10 days before CD4+ T cells were isolated. This clone has just one count. The antigen remains undetermined. Here immunoSEQ multiplex PCR was the method, and the copy in TCRdb shows in-frame clones only, minus some. The sample consists of roughly 26,000 clones, roughly 70% of them appearing once.

This chain connects TRBV19 to TRBJ2-3, with a tentative D call TRBD1 (6 bases). The sequence was obtained from a human donor in good health. Sequencing input: CD4+ T cells from PBMCs, cultured in vitro. The CDR3: CASSISGADTQYF. The CDR3 nucleotides are TGTGCCAGTAGTATTTCAGGGGCAGATACGCAGTATTTT.